This record concerns one TCR beta chain sequence. CDR1 and CDR2 from the germline V gene are LNHDA and SQIVND (reference sequence). The V segment lost 3 bases and the J segment 4 bases; nucleotides outside the gene matches: 2. This CDR3 is 14 amino acids long. PCR involved 60 Vbeta and 13 Jbeta primers. Sequencing used immunoSEQ multiplex PCR; TCRdb keeps in-frame clones, though not all of them. The sample consists of around 100,000 clones, 55% to 80% of them appearing once. This record belongs to a study of cytomegalovirus exposure and HLA in healthy donors. This sequence originates from a woman aged 25 to 39 in good health and CMV-seronegative. This chain joins TRBV19 and TRBJ1-1; 10 bases are a match to TRBD1. The specimen was PBMCs. This CDR3 is CASSIRDRGTEAFF. CDR3 DNA: TGTGCCAGTAGTATCCGGGACAGGGGCACTGAAGCTTTCTTT.